Below, 23 T cell receptor beta chains from the same sample are listed, as sequenced in a study of early T cells in non-severe SARS-CoV-2 infection (dated by TCRdb to the early 2020s). The library was obtained by 5' RACE. Sequencing instrument: NextSeq 500. TCRdb reanalyzed the raw reads on its own, using fastp at Q25 for trimming and MiXCR for clone calling, and kept in-frame beta chains. One record per CDR3 amino acid sequence lists the most common genes and DNA. The sample data list about 69,000 distinct CDR3 sequences, and about 4.6% of these were observed just once. Jointly, the top ten make up around 3.4% of the sample. This sample comprised whole blood, obtained at baseline. All receptors come from an adult who was a healthcare worker with PCR-confirmed SARS-CoV-2 infection or an uninfected control (not recorded which). The donor label of this sample is uncertain.

In this sample, this clonotype turned up many times. The rearrangement joins TRBV11-2 to TRBJ2-7, with 8 bases identical to TRBD1. Per the germline V gene, CDR1 is SGHAT and CDR2 is FQNNGV. The CDR3 length is 13 residues. The V and J ends lost 3 bases and 11 bases, in that order; junction bases with no gene match: 9. The CDR3: CASSFPGGRVEYF. The CDR3 coding sequence is TGTGCCAGCAGCTTTCCAGGGGGCAGGGTAGAGTACTTC.

This clonotype occurred a few times. The chain carries TRBV10-1 and TRBJ2-3; D call uncertain. Germline values: CDR1 WNHNN, CDR2 SYGVQD (reference sequence). V lost 6 bases and J lost 1, with 14 bases in between. The CDR3 sequence is 15 residues long. The CDR3 is CASSEQVGGTDTQYF. The CDR3 DNA reads TGCGCCAGCAGCGAACAAGTTGGCGGCACAGATACGCAGTATTTT.

The chain uses TRBV19 and TRBJ2-3; 10 positions match TRBD2. The germline V gene encodes CDR1 LNHDA and CDR2 SQIVND (reference sequence). V trimming: 2 bases; J trimming: 0 bases; junction bases outside the gene matches: 2. This CDR3 has 16 residues. The CDR3 DNA reads TGTGCCAGTAGTATAAGCGGGGGGGCTAGCACAGATACGCAGTATTTT. The encoded protein is CASSISGGASTDTQYF.

The chain employs TRBV20-1 and TRBJ2-3, with D hard to call. Germline assignment: CDR1 DFQATT and CDR2 SNEGSKA (reference sequence). The ends were cut back, 1 base at V and 8 bases at J, with 10 bases in the middle. This CDR3 is 12 amino acids long. The CDR3: CSARAQGGTQYF. CDR3 DNA sequence: TGCAGTGCTAGAGCTCAAGGCGGTACGCAGTATTTT.

This clonotype has a count of ten or more. V usage is TRBV5-1 and J usage is TRBJ2-3; TRBD2 matches at 14 bases. The CDR3 is 16 residues long. CDR1 is SGHRS and CDR2 is YFSETQ in the germline V gene. The V segment lost 4 bases and the J segment 3 bases; nucleotides outside the gene matches: 4. Written as DNA, the CDR3 is TGCGCCAGCAGCAAGGGACTAGCGGGGGTAACAGATACGCAGTATTTT. This translates into CASSKGLAGVTDTQYF.

Only a few counts were recorded for this clonotype. This rearrangement joins TRBV24-1 to TRBJ2-5; D unclear. Between the trimmed V and J ends, which lost 3 bases and 0 bases, there was a span of 7 bases. Germline V CDR1 and CDR2: KGHDR, SFDVKD. The CDR3 contains 14 residues. The CDR3 DNA reads as TGTGCCACCAGTGATCTCGACAACCAAGAGACCCAGTACTTC. It translates to CATSDLDNQETQYF.

Ten or more counts support this clonotype. This chain uses TRBV11-2 with TRBJ2-7; the D call may be TRBD1 or TRBD2 (5 bases each). The germline gives CDR1 SGHAT, CDR2 FQNNGV. There are 13 residues in the CDR3. V gave up 5 bases and J gave up 4 bases, with 12 bases separating them. The CDR3 reads CASSPGWGYEQYF. In DNA, the CDR3 is TGTGCCAGCAGCCCCGGATGGGGGTACGAGCAGTACTTC.

This clonotype was seen at least ten times. The chain uses TRBV12-3 or TRBV12-4 and TRBJ1-2; D gene uncertain. The CDR3 consists of 17 residues. V lost 6 bases to trimming and J lost 0 bases, with 20 bases between them. The CDR3 sequence is CASSIHQDWGANYGYTF. Here the CDR3 DNA reads TGTGCCAGCAGCATCCACCAGGATTGGGGTGCTAACTATGGCTACACCTTC.

The chain has TRBV9 and TRBJ1-1; TRBD1 is a possible D gene (6 bases). Germline CDR1 is SGDLS and CDR2 is YYNGEE. CDR3 size: 14 residues. Trimming took 0 bases from V and 4 from J, leaving 10 bases between them. This chain's CDR3 is CASSVAGASTEAFF. Written as DNA, the CDR3 is TGTGCCAGCAGCGTAGCGGGGGCCAGCACTGAAGCTTTCTTT.

The chain links TRBV28 to TRBJ1-6; the D gene is possibly TRBD1 (6 bases). This CDR3 has 13 residues. Germline values: CDR1 MDHEN, CDR2 SYDVKM. Trimming cost V 10 bases and J 10 bases, with 17 bases left between them. This chain's CDR3 is CATLGKGGSPLHF. The CDR3 nucleotides are TGTGCCACCCTGGGGAAGGGGGGGTCACCCCTCCACTTT.

At least ten counts were recorded for this clonotype. J is TRBJ1-2 and V is TRBV3-1; tentative D call: TRBD1 (6 bases). Germline values: CDR1 LGHDT, CDR2 YNNKEL (reference sequence). This CDR3 is 14 amino acids long. Trimming removed 1 base from V and 6 bases from J, with 12 bases in between. CDR3: CASSQGRSGDGYTF. In DNA form, the CDR3 reads TGTGCCAGCAGCCAAGGAAGGTCAGGGGATGGCTACACCTTC.

This clonotype was observed a few times. This chain uses TRBV10-3 with TRBJ1-4; D gene uncertain. Germline CDR1 is ENHRY and CDR2 is SYGVKD. The V gene lost 4 bases and the J gene lost 5 bases, with 11 bases spanning the gap. This CDR3 comprises 14 residues. The CDR3 bases are TGTGCCATCAGTGCCCGATGGGGAAATGAAAAACTGTTTTTT. It specifies CAISARWGNEKLFF.

This clonotype was observed a few times. The chain uses TRBV9 and TRBJ1-1, with 9 bases fitting TRBD1. The V gene's germline CDR1 is SGDLS and CDR2 YYNGEE. This CDR3 region has 16 residues. V lost 0 bases to trimming and J lost 5 bases; unmatched junction nucleotides: 8. CDR3 bases: TGTGCCAGCAGCGTAGACGACAGGGGGAGGATGACTGAAGCTTTCTTT. This gives the protein CASSVDDRGRMTEAFF.

This clonotype was seen repeatedly, ten times or more. The rearrangement uses TRBV20-1 and TRBJ2-3; D ambiguous. Trimming took off 3 bases at V and 2 bases at J, with 12 bases between the two ends. This CDR3 comprises 14 residues. Per germline, CDR1 DFQATT and CDR2 SNEGSKA (reference sequence). The CDR3 reads CSASSAGLTDTQYF. In DNA form, the CDR3 reads TGCAGTGCTAGTTCTGCAGGCCTCACAGATACGCAGTATTTT.

This clonotype was detected many times. This chain joins TRBV7-2 and TRBJ2-7; weak D call: TRBD1 (6 bases). Germline CDR1 is SGHTA and CDR2 is FQGNSA. The V gene lost 0 bases and the J gene lost 2 bases, with 8 bases spanning the gap. The CDR3 sequence is 14 residues long. CDR3 sequence (DNA): TGTGCCAGCAGCTTAGCAGGGGGAGCCTACGAGCAGTACTTC. It translates to CASSLAGGAYEQYF.

The chain employs TRBV4-3 and TRBJ2-5; no firm D call. V was pared by 0 bases and J by 5 bases, with 7 bases between. The CDR3 loop spans 13 amino acids. Looked up from germline, CDR1 is LGHNA and CDR2 is YSLEER. The DNA for the CDR3 is TGCGCCAGCAGCCAAGATATCAGGGAGACCCAGTACTTC. This encodes CASSQDIRETQYF.

There are many counts of this clonotype. This sequence joins TRBV4-3 and TRBJ2-5; 13 bases fit TRBD2. J was trimmed by 2 bases and V by 3 bases; bases with no gene match: 3. CDR1 and CDR2 (germline): LGHNA, YSLEER. This CDR3 is 16 amino acids long. The CDR3 DNA sequence: TGCGCCAGCAGCCACCGGGGACTAGCGGGGCAAGAGACCCAGTACTTC. It codes for CASSHRGLAGQETQYF.

This clonotype has a handful of counts. This sequence joins TRBV7-6 and TRBJ2-5, with TRBD2 as a possible D gene (7 bases). Germline CDR1 SGHVS, CDR2 FNYEAQ. The V end lost 6 bases, the J end lost 1 base, and 18 bases lay between the germline ends. The CDR3 runs to 16 residues. CDR3 sequence (DNA): TGTGCCAGCAGTCTCCAGGCGGGGGCTATCCAAGAGACCCAGTACTTC. Protein sequence: CASSLQAGAIQETQYF.

Here the CDR3 DNA reads TGTGCCAGCAGTTTCAGGGGGCAAAATCAGCCCCAGCATTTT. Amino acids: CASSFRGQNQPQHF. The rearrangement joins TRBV27 to TRBJ1-5, with 8 bases fitting TRBD1. The CDR3 spans 14 residues. Germline loops: CDR1 MNHEY, CDR2 SMNVEV (reference sequence). V was pared by 3 bases and J by 4 bases, with 2 bases of the junction left unmatched.

This clonotype was detected ten times or more. The V call is TRBV7-9, the J call TRBJ2-3; the match to TRBD2 covers 10 bases. The germline CDR1 and CDR2 sequences are SEHNR and FQNEAQ (reference sequence). The CDR3 has 16 amino acids. With 5 bases clipped from V and 2 bases from J, the junction kept 7 bases outside the gene matches. CDR3 DNA: TGTGCCAGCAGCCAACGCACTAGCGGGACCACAGATACGCAGTATTTT. Translating it yields CASSQRTSGTTDTQYF.

In this sample, this clonotype turned up many times. The chain links TRBV27 to TRBJ2-7, with 9 positions matching TRBD1. Germline CDR1 is MNHEY and CDR2 is SMNVEV (reference sequence). After removal of 6 bases from V and 1 base from J, the junction contained 7 bases not matched to a gene. The length of the CDR3 is 15 residues. In DNA, the CDR3 is TGTGCCAGCAGCCCCGCCGGGACAGGGTCCTACGAGCAGTACTTC. Encoded protein: CASSPAGTGSYEQYF.

V gene TRBV28 combines with J gene TRBJ2-1; 7 nucleotides line up with TRBD1. Germline V gene lookup returns CDR1 MDHEN and CDR2 SYDVKM. CDR3 length equals 14 residues. Trimming took 4 bases from V and 2 from J; bases not matched to a gene: 2. CDR3 nucleotide sequence: TGTGCCAGCAGTTCCAGGGGGACCTACAATGAGCAGTTCTTC. It translates to CASSSRGTYNEQFF. Filled out from reference TRBV28 and TRBJ2-1, the complete variable domain reads DVKVTQSSRYLVKRTGEKVFLECVQDMDHENMFWYRQDPGLGLRLIYFSYDVKMKEKGDIPEGYSVSREKKERFSLILESASTNQTSMYLCASSSRGTYNEQFFGPGTRLTVL.

This clonotype was counted many times. V gene TRBV6-2 or TRBV6-3 combines with J gene TRBJ2-1; 12 bases map to TRBD2. The CDR3 is 20 residues long. Per the germline V gene, CDR1 is MNHEY and CDR2 is SVGEGT. The junction had 15 bases not matched to a gene; V was cut back by 0 bases and J by 6 bases. The CDR3 here is CASSYSTLATSGGQLNEQFF. In nucleotides, the CDR3 is TGTGCCAGCAGTTACTCGACCCTAGCAACTAGCGGGGGGCAACTCAATGAGCAGTTCTTC.